This TCR beta chain was recovered during a study of shared clonotypes between healthy human individuals. General study points: The expectation was that sequencing depth would affect clonotype sharing among donors.

Concerning this clone itself: The antigen remains unidentified.

V lost 4 bases and J lost 4; bases outside the gene matches: 10. This CDR3 comprises 16 residues. The germline CDR1 and CDR2 sequences are MDHEN and SYDVKM. The table came from immunoSEQ multiplex PCR; TCRdb's copy has only in-frame clones and leaves some out. This sample carries about half a million clones, around 77% of them seen once, and the ten largest clones take about 12%. The rearrangement joins TRBV28 to TRBJ1-5; 7 positions agree with TRBD1. The source is a woman in her thirties or forties in good health. Some clones in this sample may be carry-over from other donors' samples. The sequencing input was PBMCs. The CDR3 DNA reads as TGTGCCAGCAGTTACTCAGGGGGACGGATTAATCAGCCCCAGCATTTT. Its protein is CASSYSGGRINQPQHF.